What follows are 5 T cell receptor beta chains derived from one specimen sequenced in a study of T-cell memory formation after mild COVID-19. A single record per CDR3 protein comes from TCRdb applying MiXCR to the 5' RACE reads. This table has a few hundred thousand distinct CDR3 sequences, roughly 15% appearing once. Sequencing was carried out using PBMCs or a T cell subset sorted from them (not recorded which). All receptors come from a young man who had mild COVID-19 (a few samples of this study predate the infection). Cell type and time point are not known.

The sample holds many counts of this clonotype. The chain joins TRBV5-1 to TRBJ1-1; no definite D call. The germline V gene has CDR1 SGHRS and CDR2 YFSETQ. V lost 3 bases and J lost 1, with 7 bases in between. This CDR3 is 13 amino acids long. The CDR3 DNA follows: TGCGCCAGCAGCTACGGGCAGAACACTGAAGCTTTCTTT. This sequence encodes CASSYGQNTEAFF.

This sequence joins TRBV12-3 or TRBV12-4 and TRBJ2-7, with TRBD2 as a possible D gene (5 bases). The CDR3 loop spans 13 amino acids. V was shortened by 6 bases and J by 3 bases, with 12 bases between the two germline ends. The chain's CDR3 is CASSRGRGYEQYF. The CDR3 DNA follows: TGTGCCAGCAGCCGCGGACGGGGCTACGAGCAGTACTTC.

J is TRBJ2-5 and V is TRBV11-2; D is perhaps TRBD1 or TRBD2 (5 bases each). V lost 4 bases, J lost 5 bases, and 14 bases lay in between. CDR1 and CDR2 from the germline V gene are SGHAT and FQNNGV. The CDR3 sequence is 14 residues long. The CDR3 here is CASSSDGGAETQYF. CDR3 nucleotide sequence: TGTGCCAGCAGCTCAGATGGGGGAGCGGAGACCCAGTACTTC.

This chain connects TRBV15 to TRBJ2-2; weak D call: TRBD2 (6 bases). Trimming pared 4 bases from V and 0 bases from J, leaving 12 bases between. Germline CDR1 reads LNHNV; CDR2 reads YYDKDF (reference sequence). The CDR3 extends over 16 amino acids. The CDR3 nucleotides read TGTGCCACCAGCATACTAGCTACATCGAACACCGGGGAGCTGTTTTTT. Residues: CATSILATSNTGELFF. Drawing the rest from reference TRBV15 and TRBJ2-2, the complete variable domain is DAMVIQNPRYQVTQFGKPVTLSCSQTLNHNVMYWYQQKSSQAPKLLFHYYDKDFNNEADTPDNFQSRRPNTSFCFLDIRSPGLGDTAMYLCATSILATSNTGELFFGEGSRLTVL.

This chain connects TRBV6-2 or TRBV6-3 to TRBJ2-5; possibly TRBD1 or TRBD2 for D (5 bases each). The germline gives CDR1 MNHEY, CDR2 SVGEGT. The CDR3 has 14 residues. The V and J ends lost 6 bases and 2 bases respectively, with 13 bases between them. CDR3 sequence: CASSHGTTQETQYF. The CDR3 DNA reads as TGTGCCAGCAGCCACGGGACCACACAAGAGACCCAGTACTTC.